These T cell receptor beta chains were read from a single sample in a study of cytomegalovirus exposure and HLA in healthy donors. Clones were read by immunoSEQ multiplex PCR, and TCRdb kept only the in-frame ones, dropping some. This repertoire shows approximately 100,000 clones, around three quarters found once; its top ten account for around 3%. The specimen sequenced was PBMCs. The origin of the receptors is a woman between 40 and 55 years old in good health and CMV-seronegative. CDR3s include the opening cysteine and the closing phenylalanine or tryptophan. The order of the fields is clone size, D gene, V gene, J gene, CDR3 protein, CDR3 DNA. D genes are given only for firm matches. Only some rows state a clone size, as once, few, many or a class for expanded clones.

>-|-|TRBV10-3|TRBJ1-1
CAISARGYTEAFF
TGTGCCATCAGCGCTCGGGGTTACACTGAAGCTTTCTTT
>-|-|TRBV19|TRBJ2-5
CASSLVRGQETQYF
TGTGCCAGTAGTCTGGTCCGAGGGCAAGAGACCCAGTACTTC
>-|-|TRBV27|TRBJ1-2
CASSLIQGLGYGYTF
TGTGCCAGCAGTTTGATACAGGGTTTGGGCTATGGCTACACCTTC
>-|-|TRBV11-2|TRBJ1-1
CASSLTFGSEAFF
TGTGCCAGCAGCTTGACTTTTGGCAGTGAAGCTTTCTTT
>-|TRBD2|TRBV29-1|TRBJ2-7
CSVEGTSEQYF
TGCAGCGTTGAAGGGACTAGCGAGCAGTACTTC
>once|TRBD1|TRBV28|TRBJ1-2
CASSFRGNYGYTF
TGTGCCAGCAGCTTCAGGGGGAACTATGGCTACACCTTC
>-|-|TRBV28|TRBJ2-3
CASSLIDTDTQYF
TGTGCCAGCAGTTTAATAGACACAGATACGCAGTATTTT
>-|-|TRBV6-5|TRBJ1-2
CASSYSRSYGYTF
TGTGCCAGCAGTTACTCGAGGAGCTATGGCTACACCTTC
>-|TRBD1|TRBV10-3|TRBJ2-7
CAISEPTGGKYEQYF
TGTGCCATCAGTGAGCCGACAGGGGGCAAGTACGAGCAGTACTTC
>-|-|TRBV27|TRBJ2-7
CASSFSSRLGDEQYF
TGTGCCAGCAGTTTTTCTTCTAGATTGGGTGACGAGCAGTACTTC
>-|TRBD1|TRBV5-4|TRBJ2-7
CASSPGQGSYEQYF
TGTGCCAGCAGCCCGGGACAGGGGTCCTACGAGCAGTACTTC
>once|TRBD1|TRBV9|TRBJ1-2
CASSVDDRDVDYGYTF
TGTGCCAGCAGCGTAGACGACAGGGATGTTGACTATGGCTACACCTTC
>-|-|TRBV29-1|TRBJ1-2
CSVERSYGYTF
TGCAGCGTTGAACGGAGCTATGGCTACACCTTC
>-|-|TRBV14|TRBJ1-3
CASSPSRGWTIYF
TGTGCCAGCAGCCCCAGCCGCGGGTGGACCATATATTTT
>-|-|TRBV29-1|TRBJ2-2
CSVLSQGNTGELFF
TGCAGCGTCCTCTCTCAGGGGAACACCGGGGAGCTGTTTTTT
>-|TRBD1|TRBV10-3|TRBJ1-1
CAISEVDRAAEAFF
TGTGCCATCAGTGAAGTAGACAGGGCGGCTGAAGCTTTCTTT
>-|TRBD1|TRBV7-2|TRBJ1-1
CASSFGQDTEAFF
TGTGCCAGCAGCTTCGGACAGGACACTGAAGCTTTCTTT
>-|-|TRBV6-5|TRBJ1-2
CASSYEFGRAYGYTF
TGTGCCAGCAGTTACGAGTTCGGCAGGGCCTATGGCTACACCTTC
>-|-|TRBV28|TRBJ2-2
CASSLGAASFNTGELFF
TGTGCCAGCAGTTTAGGGGCCGCTTCCTTTAACACCGGGGAGCTGTTTTTT
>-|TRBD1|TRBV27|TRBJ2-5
CASSFRGETQYF
TGTGCCAGCAGTTTCAGGGGGGAGACCCAGTACTTC
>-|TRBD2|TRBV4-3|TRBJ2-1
CASSQDHPAGAYNEQFF
TGCGCCAGCAGCCAAGATCACCCAGCGGGGGCCTACAATGAGCAGTTCTTC
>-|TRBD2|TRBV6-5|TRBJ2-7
CASSYSGVAGVYEQYF
TGTGCCAGCAGTTACTCGGGGGTAGCGGGAGTCTACGAGCAGTACTTC
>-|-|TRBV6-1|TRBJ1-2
CASSVRVVYGYTF
TGTGCCAGCAGTGTTCGGGTCGTCTATGGCTACACCTTC
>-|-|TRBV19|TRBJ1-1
CASSMAPDRPPRTEAFF
TGTGCCAGTAGTATGGCCCCCGACAGGCCCCCTCGGACTGAAGCTTTCTTT
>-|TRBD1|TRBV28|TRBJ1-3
CASNPGGSGNTIYF
TGTGCCAGCAATCCAGGGGGGTCTGGAAACACCATATATTTT
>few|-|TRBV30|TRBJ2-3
CAWSVRSTDTQYF
TGTGCCTGGAGTGTGCGCAGCACAGATACGCAGTATTTT
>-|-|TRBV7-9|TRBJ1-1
CASRLGRANTEAFF
TGTGCCAGCAGACTAGGACGGGCGAACACTGAAGCTTTCTTT
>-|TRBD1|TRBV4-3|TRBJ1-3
CASSPGTGSGNTIYF
TGCGCCAGCAGCCCCGGGACAGGCTCTGGAAACACCATATATTTT
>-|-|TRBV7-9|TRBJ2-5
CASSLDGVRETQYF
TGTGCCAGTAGCTTAGACGGGGTCCGAGAGACCCAGTACTTC
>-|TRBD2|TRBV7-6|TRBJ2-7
CASSLTRGDHEQYF
TGTGCCAGCAGCTTAACGCGGGGGGACCACGAGCAGTACTTC
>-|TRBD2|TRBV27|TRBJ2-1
CASSPGTSGGDEQFF
TGTGCCAGCAGTCCGGGGACTAGCGGGGGTGATGAGCAGTTCTTC
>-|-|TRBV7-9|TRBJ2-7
CASRRLTPPVEQYF
TGTGCCAGCAGACGACTTACACCCCCGGTAGAGCAGTACTTC
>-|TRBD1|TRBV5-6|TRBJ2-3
CASSSGGEGTQYF
TGTGCCAGCAGCTCAGGGGGCGAAGGTACGCAGTATTTT
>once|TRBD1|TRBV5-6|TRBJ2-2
CASAPDRGTPGELFF
TGTGCCAGCGCCCCGGACAGGGGGACCCCCGGGGAGCTGTTTTTT
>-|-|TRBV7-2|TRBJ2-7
CASSLYYEQYF
TGTGCCAGCAGCTTGTACTACGAGCAGTACTTC
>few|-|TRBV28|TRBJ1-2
CASNSGGVDGYTF
TGTGCCAGCAATTCCGGGGGAGTAGATGGCTACACCTTC
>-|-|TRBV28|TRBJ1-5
CASMQGEGNQPQHF
TGTGCCAGCATGCAGGGTGAAGGCAATCAGCCCCAGCATTTT
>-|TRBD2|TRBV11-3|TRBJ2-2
CASGGVTGELFF
TGTGCCAGCGGGGGGGTCACCGGGGAGCTGTTTTTT
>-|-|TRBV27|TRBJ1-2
CASSFLSGPHYGYTF
TGTGCCAGCAGTTTCCTCTCAGGGCCACACTATGGCTACACCTTC
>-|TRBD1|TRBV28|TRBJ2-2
CASSLLYRGDTGELFF
TGTGCCAGCAGTCTCCTTTACAGGGGAGACACCGGGGAGCTGTTTTTT
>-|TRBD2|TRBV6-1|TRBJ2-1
CASSRTSGRNEQFF
TGTGCCAGCAGCCGGACTAGCGGCCGCAATGAGCAGTTCTTC
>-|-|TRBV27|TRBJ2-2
CASSFGTQNTGELFF
TGTGCCAGCAGCTTCGGGACACAGAACACCGGGGAGCTGTTTTTT
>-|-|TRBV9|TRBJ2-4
CASSLGVDQNIQYF
TGTGCCAGCAGCCTCGGGGTCGACCAAAACATTCAGTACTTC
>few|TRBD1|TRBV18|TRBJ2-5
CASSPTGGQETQYF
TGTGCCAGCTCACCTACAGGGGGCCAAGAGACCCAGTACTTC
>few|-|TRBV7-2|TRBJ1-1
CASSLVEQGHTEAFF
TGTGCCAGCAGCTTAGTTGAACAGGGCCACACTGAAGCTTTCTTT
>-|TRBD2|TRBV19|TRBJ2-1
CASSIVSGGDNEQFF
TGTGCCAGTAGTATAGTCAGCGGGGGAGACAATGAGCAGTTCTTC
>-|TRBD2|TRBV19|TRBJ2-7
CATTQGASGYEQYF
TGTGCCACCACCCAAGGGGCTAGCGGCTACGAGCAGTACTTC
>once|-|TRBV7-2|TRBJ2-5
CASSPRAIYETQYF
TGTGCCAGCAGCCCTCGAGCCATTTATGAGACCCAGTACTTC
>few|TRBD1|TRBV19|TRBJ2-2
CASSLGTGRTGELFF
TGTGCCAGTAGTTTAGGGACAGGCCGGACCGGGGAGCTGTTTTTT
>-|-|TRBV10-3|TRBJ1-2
CAISESRADGYTF
TGTGCCATCAGTGAGTCGAGGGCAGATGGCTACACCTTC
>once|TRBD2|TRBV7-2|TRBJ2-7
CASSPRTSAPLEQYF
TGTGCCAGCAGCCCTCGGACTAGCGCTCCCTTGGAGCAGTACTTC
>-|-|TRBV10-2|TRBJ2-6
CASSAGYTSSGANVLTF
TGCGCCAGCAGTGCAGGGTACACCTCATCTGGGGCCAACGTCCTGACTTTC